This T cell receptor beta chain was identified during a study of cytomegalovirus exposure and HLA in healthy donors. Study observations and caveats: The study flagged approximately 180 TCR beta chains as cytomegalovirus-associated. Testing in vitro showed three CMV-associated chains specific for CMV antigens.

The assay was immunoSEQ multiplex PCR, and TCRdb's table has in-frame clones only and misses some. The table has about 78,000 clones, around 96% seen once. In germline, CDR1 is LNHDA, CDR2 SQIVND (reference sequence). The CDR3 consists of 13 residues. Between the trimmed V and J ends, which lost 7 bases and 6 bases, there was a span of 12 bases. For this clone: Its target is unknown.

The source material was PBMCs. This receptor was identified in a man between 18 and 29 years old in good health and CMV-seropositive. The rearrangement uses TRBV19 and TRBJ2-2; no clear D gene. CDR3 amino acids: CASTMGSPGELFF. DNA of the CDR3: TGTGCCAGTACCATGGGCAGCCCCGGGGAGCTGTTTTTT. Looking up the rest from reference TRBV19 and TRBJ2-2 gives the full variable domain: DGGITQSPKYLFRKEGQNVTLSCEQNLNHDAMYWYRQDPGQGLRLIYYSQIVNDFQKGDIAEGYSVSREKKESFPLTVTSAQKNPTAFYLCASTMGSPGELFFGEGSRLTVL.